The clone carrying this TCR beta chain was counted a single time. What it binds is not known. PCR employed 60 Vbeta and 13 Jbeta primers. The method was immunoSEQ multiplex PCR; TCRdb's version includes in-frame clones alone and lacks a portion of them. In the table there are about 120,000 clones, around 78% of which are singletons. This record belongs to a study of cytomegalovirus exposure and HLA in healthy donors. General study points: TCR beta chains associated with HLA were, in a later analysis, more clonally expanded than equally common others. Listed as cytomegalovirus-associated were 170 or so TCR beta chains. Among the most significant clusters, several appeared linked to common viral pathogens in a later analysis.

Sequencing was done on a sample of PBMCs. The sequence was obtained from a woman aged 25 to 39 in good health and CMV-seronegative.

The CDR3 loop is CASSPAGAGTRNEQFF. For the CDR3, the DNA is TGTGCCAGCAGCCCCGCGGGAGCGGGAACGCGAAATGAGCAGTTCTTC. The V call is TRBV7-9, the J call TRBJ2-1, with 7 positions matching TRBD2. Germline V gene lookup returns CDR1 SEHNR and CDR2 FQNEAQ (reference sequence). The CDR3 is 16 amino acids. With V trimmed by 5 bases and J by 7 bases, 14 bases remained unmatched.